These T cell receptor beta chains were read from a single sample in a study of technical replicates of blood from a few donors. The repertoire was sequenced with immunoSEQ multiplex PCR; TCRdb's copy has only in-frame clones and lacks some. The profile shows tens of thousands of clones, almost 99% of them singletons. Sequencing used T cells isolated from PBMCs. The source of these receptors is a human donor in good health. Each CDR3 is given with its conserved first and last residue. The D gene is left open where the match is weak. Size values are once, few and many counts, or a class for expanded clones, and some rows have none.

clone_size: .
j_call: TRBJ2-1
v_call: TRBV19
d_call: .
cdr3_aa: CASSPLSSSYNEQFF
cdr3_nt: TGTGCCAGTTCGCCCCTATCGAGCTCCTACAATGAGCAGTTCTTC

clone_size: .
j_call: TRBJ1-1
v_call: TRBV6-6
d_call: .
cdr3_aa: CASSDQQILAEAFF
cdr3_nt: TGTGCCAGCAGTGACCAGCAAATTCTAGCTGAAGCTTTCTTT

clone_size: .
j_call: TRBJ2-2
v_call: TRBV7-7
d_call: TRBD2
cdr3_aa: CASSLTPVGGSPGGELFF
cdr3_nt: TGTGCCAGCAGCTTAACTCCGGTCGGCGGGAGCCCCGGGGGGGAGCTGTTTTTT

clone_size: .
j_call: TRBJ2-7
v_call: TRBV6-1
d_call: TRBD1
cdr3_aa: CASGTQGTGPYEQYF
cdr3_nt: TGTGCCAGCGGAACCCAGGGGACAGGGCCCTACGAGCAGTACTTC

clone_size: .
j_call: TRBJ2-1
v_call: TRBV7-2
d_call: TRBD2
cdr3_aa: CASSRTSGPERNNEQFF
cdr3_nt: TGTGCCAGCAGCCGGACTAGCGGGCCCGAACGTAACAATGAGCAGTTCTTC

clone_size: .
j_call: TRBJ2-7
v_call: TRBV30
d_call: TRBD2
cdr3_aa: CAWRSGGDEQYF
cdr3_nt: TGTGCCTGGAGAAGCGGGGGAGACGAGCAGTACTTC

clone_size: once
j_call: TRBJ1-1
v_call: TRBV7-9
d_call: .
cdr3_aa: CASSLEQNTEAFF
cdr3_nt: TGTGCCAGCAGCTTAGAGCAGAACACTGAAGCTTTCTTT

clone_size: .
j_call: TRBJ1-2
v_call: TRBV2
d_call: .
cdr3_aa: CASVLPVRGYTF
cdr3_nt: TGTGCCAGCGTCCTTCCGGTAAGAGGCTACACCTTC

clone_size: .
j_call: TRBJ2-7
v_call: TRBV2
d_call: TRBD1
cdr3_aa: CASSEALYRDSRFEQYF
cdr3_nt: TGTGCCAGCAGTGAAGCGCTTTATCGGGACAGCCGTTTCGAGCAGTACTTC

clone_size: .
j_call: TRBJ1-2
v_call: TRBV7-8
d_call: TRBD1
cdr3_aa: CASSYTTGGNYGYTF
cdr3_nt: TGTGCCAGCAGTTATACTACAGGGGGCAACTATGGCTACACCTTC

clone_size: .
j_call: TRBJ2-2
v_call: TRBV9
d_call: TRBD1
cdr3_aa: CASSTKTGGNTGELFF
cdr3_nt: TGTGCCAGCAGTACCAAGACAGGGGGGAACACCGGGGAGCTGTTTTTT

clone_size: .
j_call: TRBJ2-1
v_call: TRBV7-2
d_call: TRBD2
cdr3_aa: CASSLAASGPYNEQFF
cdr3_nt: TGTGCCAGCAGCTTAGCGGCTAGCGGACCCTACAATGAGCAGTTCTTC

clone_size: .
j_call: TRBJ2-7
v_call: TRBV4-1
d_call: TRBD2
cdr3_aa: CASSQSTSGTLDEQYF
cdr3_nt: TGCGCCAGCAGCCAGTCCACTAGCGGGACTTTGGACGAGCAGTACTTC

clone_size: once
j_call: TRBJ1-3
v_call: TRBV7-3
d_call: .
cdr3_aa: CASSLVGSSGNTIYF
cdr3_nt: TGTGCCAGCAGCTTAGTCGGGAGCTCTGGAAACACCATATATTTT

clone_size: .
j_call: TRBJ2-5
v_call: TRBV27
d_call: TRBD1
cdr3_aa: CASSSPWTGRETQYF
cdr3_nt: TGTGCCAGCAGTTCCCCCTGGACAGGGAGGGAGACCCAGTACTTC

clone_size: once
j_call: TRBJ2-6
v_call: TRBV11-3
d_call: .
cdr3_aa: CASSQGASGANVLTF
cdr3_nt: TGTGCCAGCAGCCAAGGGGCCTCTGGGGCCAACGTCCTGACTTTC

clone_size: .
j_call: TRBJ1-3
v_call: TRBV5-1
d_call: .
cdr3_aa: CASSLFGSGNTIYF
cdr3_nt: TGCGCCAGCAGCTTGTTCGGCTCTGGAAACACCATATATTTT

clone_size: .
j_call: TRBJ2-6
v_call: TRBV30
d_call: .
cdr3_aa: CAWSFGSGANVLTF
cdr3_nt: TGTGCCTGGAGCTTCGGCTCTGGGGCCAACGTCCTGACTTTC

clone_size: .
j_call: TRBJ2-3
v_call: TRBV27
d_call: .
cdr3_aa: CASSPPRGRGTDTQYF
cdr3_nt: TGTGCCAGCAGTCCCCCCAGGGGAAGAGGCACAGATACGCAGTATTTT

clone_size: .
j_call: TRBJ1-1
v_call: TRBV30
d_call: .
cdr3_aa: CAWSVVNTEAFF
cdr3_nt: TGTGCCTGGAGTGTCGTGAACACTGAAGCTTTCTTT

clone_size: .
j_call: TRBJ2-5
v_call: TRBV5-1
d_call: .
cdr3_aa: CASSFGSQETQYF
cdr3_nt: TGCGCCAGCAGCTTCGGGAGCCAAGAGACCCAGTACTTC

clone_size: .
j_call: TRBJ2-7
v_call: TRBV27
d_call: TRBD2
cdr3_aa: CASSLADSYEQYF
cdr3_nt: TGTGCCAGCTCTCTAGCGGACTCCTACGAGCAGTACTTC

clone_size: .
j_call: TRBJ2-2
v_call: TRBV19
d_call: .
cdr3_aa: CASIGRATGELFF
cdr3_nt: TGTGCCAGTATTGGCAGGGCCACCGGGGAGCTGTTTTTT

clone_size: .
j_call: TRBJ2-2
v_call: TRBV18
d_call: TRBD1
cdr3_aa: CASSPLKKGTGQGLANTGELFF
cdr3_nt: TGTGCCAGCTCACCACTAAAGAAAGGAACGGGACAGGGACTCGCGAACACCGGGGAGCTGTTTTTT

clone_size: once
j_call: TRBJ1-2
v_call: TRBV9
d_call: TRBD1
cdr3_aa: CASSENRDRVNYGYTF
cdr3_nt: TGTGCCAGCAGTGAAAACCGGGACAGGGTTAACTATGGCTACACCTTC

clone_size: .
j_call: TRBJ2-1
v_call: TRBV28
d_call: .
cdr3_aa: CASSLVSVYNEQFF
cdr3_nt: TGTGCCAGCAGTTTAGTTTCCGTCTACAATGAGCAGTTCTTC

clone_size: .
j_call: TRBJ1-2
v_call: TRBV6-5
d_call: TRBD1
cdr3_aa: CASSSSGGYGYTF
cdr3_nt: TGTGCCAGCAGTTCCTCAGGGGGCTATGGCTACACCTTC

clone_size: .
j_call: TRBJ2-7
v_call: TRBV11-3
d_call: .
cdr3_aa: CASSLAGGAIGNYEQYF
cdr3_nt: TGTGCCAGCAGCTTAGCAGGAGGGGCGATTGGCAACTACGAGCAGTACTTC

clone_size: .
j_call: TRBJ1-1
v_call: TRBV5-4
d_call: TRBD1
cdr3_aa: CAGGTGTNTEAFF
cdr3_nt: TGTGCCGGAGGGACAGGAACGAACACTGAAGCTTTCTTT

clone_size: .
j_call: TRBJ2-1
v_call: TRBV11-2
d_call: .
cdr3_aa: CASSLAPSLYEQFF
cdr3_nt: TGTGCCAGCAGCTTAGCGCCGAGCCTATATGAGCAGTTCTTC